The 27 T cell receptor beta chains below come from one sample, sequenced in a study of identical twins. TCRdb passed the 5' RACE reads through MiXCR, listing each CDR3 protein once. The sample records approximately 690,000 distinct CDR3 sequences, around 5.7% being singletons. What was sequenced was naive T cells sorted from blood. The receptors derive from a young man in good health.

A remark on this clonotype: This sequence may be a read error, since a much larger clone differs from it by one base. The gene calls are TRBV10-3 and TRBJ2-7; TRBD2 might be the D (6 bases). The CDR3 has 13 residues. In germline, CDR1 is ENHRY, CDR2 SYGVKD. CDR3 in amino acids: CAISEGGSSEQYV. In nucleotides, the CDR3 is TGTGCCATCAGTGAGGGGGGGTCCTCCGAGCAGTACGTC.

This clonotype was counted ten times or more. The chain employs TRBV5-1 and TRBJ2-3; a possible D gene is TRBD2 (6 bases). The CDR3 runs 16 residues. The germline V gene has CDR1 SGHRS and CDR2 YFSETQ. Trimming stripped 3 bases from V and 1 base from J, with 15 bases between. CDR3 DNA: TGCGCCAGCAGCTCGGGACTTTACACGGGCACAGATACGCAGTATTTT. As protein: CASSSGLYTGTDTQYF.

The sample holds many counts of this clonotype. This chain links TRBV7-2 with TRBJ1-1, with 9 bases identical to TRBD1. CDR1 and CDR2 (germline): SGHTA, FQGNSA. J gave up 7 bases and V 0 bases, and 3 bases lay outside the gene matches. The CDR3 spans 14 residues. The CDR3 is CASSLAQGAGEAFF. DNA for the CDR3: TGTGCCAGCAGCTTAGCACAGGGGGCCGGTGAAGCTTTCTTT.

This clonotype was detected many times. This chain connects TRBV7-2 to TRBJ2-1; 8 bases map to TRBD2. The ends lost 0 bases at V and 8 bases at J; junction bases unmatched: 0. Germline V lookup: CDR1 SGHTA, CDR2 FQGNSA. This CDR3 has 13 amino acids. CDR3 coding DNA: TGTGCCAGCAGCTTAGCGCGGGGGGATGAGCAGTTCTTC. As protein: CASSLARGDEQFF.

The table lists this clonotype with many counts. The chain has TRBV9 and TRBJ2-2; D is unclear. From germline, CDR1 is SGDLS and CDR2 YYNGEE. The CDR3 totals 13 residues. V gave up 3 bases and J gave up 4 bases, with 7 bases separating them. The CDR3 spells CASSGHRTGELFF. The CDR3 coding sequence is TGTGCCAGCAGCGGACATCGCACCGGGGAGCTGTTTTTT.

Many counts were recorded for this clonotype. The chain employs TRBV30 and TRBJ2-3; D call uncertain. CDR3 length: 13 residues. Trimming cost V 0 bases and J 1 base, with 5 bases left between them. Looked up from germline, CDR1 is GTSNPN and CDR2 is SVGIG (reference sequence). CDR3 sequence reads: CAWSVWGTDTQYF. In nucleotides, the CDR3 is TGTGCCTGGAGTGTATGGGGCACAGATACGCAGTATTTT. The complete variable domain, with remaining parts taken from reference TRBV30 and TRBJ2-3, reads SQTIHQWPATLVQPVGSPLSLECTVEGTSNPNLYWYRQAAGRGLQLLFYSVGIGQISSEVPQNLSASRPQDRQFILSSKKLLLSDSGFYLCAWSVWGTDTQYFGPGTRLTVL.

In this sample, this clonotype turned up many times. The chain links TRBV29-1 to TRBJ1-1; TRBD1 matches 8 bases. Per the germline V gene, CDR1 is SQVTM and CDR2 is ANQGSEA. CDR3 length equals 13 residues. With 8 bases clipped from V and 5 bases from J, the junction kept 10 bases outside the gene matches. CDR3 DNA: TGCAGCTTCCGACAGGGGCTAAGAACTGAAGCTTTCTTT. Protein product: CSFRQGLRTEAFF.

This clonotype was counted between two and nine times. The genes are TRBV12-3 or TRBV12-4 and TRBJ2-1, with TRBD1 as a possible D gene (6 bases). The germline V and J ends were trimmed by 6 bases and 8 bases, with 11 bases remaining between them. The CDR3 runs to 12 residues. The DNA of the CDR3 is TGTGCCAGCAGGCCCACAGGGTATGAGCAGTTCTTC. This codes for CASRPTGYEQFF.

V is TRBV4-2 and J is TRBJ2-1; 14 bases fit TRBD2. Unmatched junction bases numbered 4, after V lost 0 bases and J lost 9 bases. The CDR3 has 16 residues. Looked up from germline, CDR1 is LGHNA and CDR2 is YNFKEQ. The CDR3 reads CASSQDPGTSGGEQFF. The CDR3, as DNA: TGTGCCAGCAGCCAAGATCCCGGGACTAGCGGGGGTGAGCAGTTCTTC.

This clonotype appeared a few times. This chain joins TRBV29-1 and TRBJ2-3, with D unclear. V lost 6 bases, J lost 2 bases, and 21 bases lay in between. Germline V lookup: CDR1 SQVTM, CDR2 ANQGSEA. The CDR3 length is 16 residues. The DNA of the CDR3 is TGCAGCGTACTTATGCGCGTCGACCCTGTCACAGATACGCAGTATTTT. It translates to CSVLMRVDPVTDTQYF.

This clonotype was detected a few times. The chain combines TRBV4-2 with TRBJ2-2, with no clear D. Germline-derived CDR1 and CDR2 are LGHNA and YNFKEQ. V was cut by 0 bases and J by 0 bases, with 11 bases left in between. The CDR3 runs 17 residues. DNA for the CDR3: TGTGCCAGCAGCCAAGATTACGGCAGCTCGAACACCGGGGAGCTGTTTTTT. It encodes CASSQDYGSSNTGELFF.

This CDR3 reads CASRQITQETQYF. In DNA form, the CDR3 reads TGTGCCAGCAGGCAGATCACCCAAGAGACCCAGTACTTC. The rearrangement uses TRBV2 and TRBJ2-5; the D is unclear. CDR1 and CDR2 from the germline V gene are SNHLY and FYNNEI. The length of the CDR3 is 13 residues. V lost 6 bases and J 1 base, leaving 9 bases between the germline ends.

The chain is built from TRBV5-1 and TRBJ2-5; D may match TRBD1 or TRBD2 (5 bases each). CDR3 size: 14 residues. V was shortened by 4 bases and J by 5 bases, with 15 bases between the two germline ends. CDR1 SGHRS and CDR2 YFSETQ come from the germline V gene. CDR3 region: CASSPGAAPETQYF. In DNA, the CDR3 is TGCGCCAGCAGCCCCGGGGCGGCGCCGGAGACCCAGTACTTC.

In this sample, this clonotype turned up once. This chain uses TRBV5-1 with TRBJ2-6, with D unresolved. The CDR3 runs 17 residues. Trimming pared 4 bases from V and 0 bases from J, leaving 14 bases between. Germline CDR1 and CDR2: SGHRS and YFSETQ. The CDR3 nucleotides are TGCGCCAGCAGCAACCGGGCAGCTACCTCTGGGGCCAACGTCCTGACTTTC. As protein: CASSNRAATSGANVLTF. Full variable domain (remainder filled in from reference TRBV5-1 and TRBJ2-6): KAGVTQTPRYLIKTRGQQVTLSCSPISGHRSVSWYQQTPGQGLQFLFEYFSETQRNKGNFPGRFSGRQFSNSRSEMNVSTLELGDSALYLCASSNRAATSGANVLTFGAGSRLTVL.

This clonotype was recorded a few times. CDR3 loop: CSASPGDYRTTSYEQYF. The CDR3 DNA reads TGCAGTGCTAGCCCAGGGGACTACCGGACTACTTCCTACGAGCAGTACTTC. The chain joins TRBV20-1 to TRBJ2-7; possible D gene TRBD2, 7 bases. Deletions cut 3 bases from V and 1 base from J, with 22 bases between. The germline gives CDR1 DFQATT, CDR2 SNEGSKA (reference sequence). The CDR3 sequence is 17 residues long.

This clonotype was counted only a few times. V usage is TRBV4-2 and J usage is TRBJ2-1, with 13 bases identical to TRBD2. V shed 4 bases and J 8 bases; nucleotides not matched to a gene: 11. The CDR3 covers 17 residues. In germline, CDR1 is LGHNA, CDR2 YNFKEQ. The CDR3 sequence: CASSRKGLAGDIDEQFF. In DNA form, the CDR3 reads TGTGCCAGCAGCCGGAAAGGACTAGCGGGAGATATTGATGAGCAGTTCTTC.

J is TRBJ1-1 and V is TRBV11-2; perhaps TRBD1 as D (5 bases). The CDR3 totals 15 residues. Between the trimmed V and J ends, which lost 2 bases and 4 bases, there was a span of 14 bases. CDR1 and CDR2 from the germline V gene are SGHAT and FQNNGV. CDR3: CASSLFDGGTTEAFF. The CDR3 DNA sequence: TGTGCCAGCAGCTTATTCGATGGGGGGACCACTGAAGCTTTCTTT. The full variable domain, completed using reference TRBV11-2 and TRBJ1-1, is EAGVAQSPRYKIIEKRQSVAFWCNPISGHATLYWYQQILGQGPKLLIQFQNNGVVDDSQLPKDRFSAERLKGVDSTLKIQPAKLEDSAVYLCASSLFDGGTTEAFFGQGTRLTVV.

This clonotype has only a few counts. The CDR3 coding sequence is TGTGCCAGCAGTTACCCTCTAGTGGGGGGGGCCAAAAACATTCAGTACTTC. Translated: CASSYPLVGGAKNIQYF. The chain recombines TRBV6-5 with TRBJ2-4; 7 bases map to TRBD2. This CDR3 is built from 17 residues. J lost 1 base, V lost 2 bases, and 8 bases had no gene match. The germline gives CDR1 MNHEY, CDR2 SVGAGI.

This clonotype was found many times. The chain carries TRBV24-1 and TRBJ2-5; no definite D call. Germline CDR1 is KGHDR and CDR2 is SFDVKD. Trimming cost V 6 bases and J 3 bases, with 10 bases left between them. The CDR3 is made up of 13 amino acids. The CDR3: CATSRRFEETQYF. CDR3 nucleotide sequence: TGTGCCACCAGTAGGCGTTTCGAAGAGACCCAGTACTTC.

This clonotype occurred many times. The rearrangement joins TRBV5-1 to TRBJ1-1; 7 nucleotides agree with TRBD1. V trimming: 3 bases; J trimming: 8 bases; junction bases outside the gene matches: 7. The germline V gene encodes CDR1 SGHRS and CDR2 YFSETQ. CDR3 length: 13 residues. The CDR3 sequence: CASSYGQDQEAFF. The DNA of the CDR3 is TGCGCCAGCAGCTATGGACAGGATCAAGAAGCTTTCTTT.

The rearrangement joins TRBV6-5 to TRBJ1-2; 7 positions match TRBD1. Germline CDR1 and CDR2: MNHEY and SVGAGI. The CDR3 length is 16 residues. V lost 3 bases, J lost 2 bases, and 9 bases stayed unmatched. The CDR3 nucleotides read TGTGCCAGCAGTTATCTCTGGGGACAGCAGAACTATGGCTACACCTTC. The encoded protein is CASSYLWGQQNYGYTF.

This clonotype was seen at least ten times. The chain has TRBV12-3 or TRBV12-4 and TRBJ1-5; tentatively, D is TRBD1 (6 bases). The CDR3 spans 15 residues. The V and J ends lost 1 base and 4 bases respectively, with 11 bases between them. CDR3 residues: CASSLGGGKNQPQHF. The CDR3 DNA reads as TGTGCCAGCAGTTTAGGAGGGGGGAAAAATCAGCCCCAGCATTTT.

This clonotype was detected many times. The rearrangement joins TRBV5-5 to TRBJ2-5, with D maybe TRBD2 (6 bases). Germline V gene lookup returns CDR1 SGHKS and CDR2 YYEKEE (reference sequence). V dropped 1 base and J dropped 5 bases, with 15 bases sitting between them. The CDR3 sequence is 15 residues long. Here the CDR3 reads CASSLWLSGGETQYF. The CDR3 DNA reads TGTGCCAGCAGCTTGTGGCTCTCTGGAGGGGAGACCCAGTACTTC.

This clonotype was picked up many times. The chain joins TRBV5-1 to TRBJ2-3; TRBD2 is a possible D gene (5 bases). The CDR3 runs 17 residues. V shed 4 bases and J shed 2 bases, with 20 bases lying between them. Germline CDR1 SGHRS, CDR2 YFSETQ. DNA of the CDR3: TGCGCCAGCAGCAGTAGTGGAACGGGATCCCACACAGATACGCAGTATTTT. It encodes CASSSSGTGSHTDTQYF.

This clonotype was found a few times. The gene calls are TRBV5-1 and TRBJ1-1; D possibly corresponds to TRBD1 (5 bases). V lost 4 bases to trimming and J lost 6 bases, with 19 bases between them. There are 15 residues in the CDR3. CDR1 and CDR2 from the germline V gene are SGHRS and YFSETQ. Written as DNA, the CDR3 is TGCGCCAGCAGCACCCGAGCGGGGGTCGGGTCTGAAGCTTTCTTT. Encoded protein: CASSTRAGVGSEAFF.

This clonotype was recorded many times. In nucleotides, the CDR3 is TGTGCCAGCTCACTCAAAACAGGGGCCTCCTACGAGCAGTACGTC. Translated, it gives CASSLKTGASYEQYV. The chain joins TRBV18 to TRBJ2-7, with TRBD1 matching over 7 bases. V lost 4 bases, J lost 0 bases, and 6 bases stayed unmatched. The CDR3 runs to 15 residues. Germline V lookup: CDR1 KGHSH, CDR2 LQKENI.

This clonotype was seen only a few times. The chain uses TRBV7-2 and TRBJ2-7; D is possibly TRBD2 (5 bases). V lost 8 bases and J lost 5, with 28 bases in between. The CDR3 has 17 residues. Germline CDR1 reads SGHTA; CDR2 reads FQGNSA. This CDR3 is CASGFSGRTRFFDEQYF. In nucleotides, the CDR3 is TGTGCCAGCGGATTCTCGGGCCGCACTAGGTTTTTTGACGAGCAGTACTTC.